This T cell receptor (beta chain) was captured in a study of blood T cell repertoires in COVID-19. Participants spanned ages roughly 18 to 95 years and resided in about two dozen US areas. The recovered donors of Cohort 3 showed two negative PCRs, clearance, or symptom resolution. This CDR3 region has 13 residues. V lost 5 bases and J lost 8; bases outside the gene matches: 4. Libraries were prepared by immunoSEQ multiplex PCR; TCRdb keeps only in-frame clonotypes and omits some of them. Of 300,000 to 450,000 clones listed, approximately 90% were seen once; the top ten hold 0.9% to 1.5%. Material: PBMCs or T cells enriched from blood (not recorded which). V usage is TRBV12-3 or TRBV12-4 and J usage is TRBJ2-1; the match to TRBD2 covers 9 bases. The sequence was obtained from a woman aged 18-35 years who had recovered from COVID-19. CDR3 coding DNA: TGTGCCAGCAGTACCATAGCGGGGGATGAGCAGTTCTTC. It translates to CASSTIAGDEQFF.